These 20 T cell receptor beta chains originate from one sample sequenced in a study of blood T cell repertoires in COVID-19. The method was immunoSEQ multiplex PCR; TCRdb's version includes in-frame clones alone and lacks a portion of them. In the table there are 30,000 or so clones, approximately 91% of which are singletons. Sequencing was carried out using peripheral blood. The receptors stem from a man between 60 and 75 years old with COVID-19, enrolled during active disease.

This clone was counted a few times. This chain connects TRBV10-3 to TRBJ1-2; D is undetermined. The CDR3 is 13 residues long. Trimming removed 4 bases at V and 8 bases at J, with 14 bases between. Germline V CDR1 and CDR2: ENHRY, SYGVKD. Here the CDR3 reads CAISGLETVGYTF. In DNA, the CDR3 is TGTGCCATCAGTGGACTAGAAACAGTGGGCTACACCTTC.

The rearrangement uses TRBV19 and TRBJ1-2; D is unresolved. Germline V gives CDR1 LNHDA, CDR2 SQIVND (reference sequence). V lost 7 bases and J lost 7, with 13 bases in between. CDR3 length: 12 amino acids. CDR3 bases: TGTGCCAGTACCCCAGGTCACAGTGGCTACACCTTC. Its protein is CASTPGHSGYTF.

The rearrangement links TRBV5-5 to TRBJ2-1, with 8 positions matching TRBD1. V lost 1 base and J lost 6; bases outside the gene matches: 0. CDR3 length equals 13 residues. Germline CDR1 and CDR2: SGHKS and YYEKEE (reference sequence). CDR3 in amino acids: CASSLQGANEQFF. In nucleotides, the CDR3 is TGTGCCAGCAGCTTGCAGGGGGCCAATGAGCAGTTCTTC.

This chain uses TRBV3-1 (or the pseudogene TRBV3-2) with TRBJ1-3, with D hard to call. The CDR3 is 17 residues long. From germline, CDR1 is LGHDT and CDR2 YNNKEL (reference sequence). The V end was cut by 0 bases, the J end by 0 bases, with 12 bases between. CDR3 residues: CASSQEAGRSSGNTIYF. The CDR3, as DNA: TGTGCCAGCAGCCAAGAGGCTGGAAGGAGCTCTGGAAACACCATATATTTT.

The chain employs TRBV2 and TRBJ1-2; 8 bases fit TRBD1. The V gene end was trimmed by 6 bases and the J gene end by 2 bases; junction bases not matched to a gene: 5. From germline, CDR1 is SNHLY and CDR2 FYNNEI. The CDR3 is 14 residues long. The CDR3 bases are TGTGCCAGCAGACCCGGACAGGGAAACTATGGCTACACCTTC. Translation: CASRPGQGNYGYTF.

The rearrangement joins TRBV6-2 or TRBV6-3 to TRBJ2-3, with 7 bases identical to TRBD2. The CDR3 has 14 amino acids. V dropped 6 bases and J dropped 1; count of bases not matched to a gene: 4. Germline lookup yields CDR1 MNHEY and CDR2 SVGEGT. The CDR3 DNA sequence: TGTGCCAGCAGCTCCACTAGCGGCACAGATACGCAGTATTTT. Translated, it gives CASSSTSGTDTQYF.

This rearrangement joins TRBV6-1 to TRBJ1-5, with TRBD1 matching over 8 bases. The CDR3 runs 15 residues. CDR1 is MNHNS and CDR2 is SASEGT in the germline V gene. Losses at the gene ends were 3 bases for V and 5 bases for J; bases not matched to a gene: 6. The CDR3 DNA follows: TGTGCCAGCAGTGAGGGTCAGGGGGCCCATCAGCCCCAGCATTTT. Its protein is CASSEGQGAHQPQHF.

The CDR3 sequence: CASSEVEGGDQPQHF. DNA of the CDR3: TGTGCCAGCAGTGAAGTCGAGGGGGGGGATCAGCCCCAGCATTTT. V and J are TRBV6-1 and TRBJ1-5; the D gene is possibly TRBD1 (6 bases). Trimming pared 1 base from V and 5 bases from J, leaving 12 bases between. CDR1 and CDR2 (germline): MNHNS, SASEGT. The CDR3 is 15 amino acids.

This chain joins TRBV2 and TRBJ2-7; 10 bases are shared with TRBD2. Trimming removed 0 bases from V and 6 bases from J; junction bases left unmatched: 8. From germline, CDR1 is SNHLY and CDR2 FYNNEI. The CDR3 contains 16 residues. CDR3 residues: CASSEARLAGEGEQYF. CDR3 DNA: TGTGCCAGCAGTGAAGCGCGGCTAGCGGGAGAAGGCGAGCAGTACTTC.

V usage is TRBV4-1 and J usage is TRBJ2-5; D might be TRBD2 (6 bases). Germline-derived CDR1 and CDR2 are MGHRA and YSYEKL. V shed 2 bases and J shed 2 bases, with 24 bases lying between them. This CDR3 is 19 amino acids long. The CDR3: CASSQPGSRPGLVQETQYF. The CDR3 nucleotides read TGCGCCAGCAGCCAACCCGGGTCGAGACCGGGACTTGTTCAAGAGACCCAGTACTTC.

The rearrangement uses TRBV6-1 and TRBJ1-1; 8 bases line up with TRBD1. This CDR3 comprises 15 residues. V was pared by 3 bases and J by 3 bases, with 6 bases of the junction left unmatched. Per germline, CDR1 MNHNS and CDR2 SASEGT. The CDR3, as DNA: TGTGCCAGCAGTGAGCTAGTACAGGGGGACACTGAAGCTTTCTTT. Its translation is CASSELVQGDTEAFF.

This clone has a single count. The CDR3 spells CASSPGEVYNSPLHF. CDR3 nucleotide sequence: TGTGCCAGCAGTCCGGGGGAAGTCTATAATTCACCCCTCCACTTT. The rearrangement joins TRBV28 to TRBJ1-6, with D possibly TRBD1 on 5 matching bases. Germline CDR1 and CDR2: MDHEN and SYDVKM. CDR3 size: 15 residues. The V end was cut by 5 bases, the J end by 3 bases, with 11 bases between. The full variable domain, in which reference TRBV28 and TRBJ1-6 provide the parts outside the CDR3, is DVKVTQSSRYLVKRTGEKVFLECVQDMDHENMFWYRQDPGLGLRLIYFSYDVKMKEKGDIPEGYSVSREKKERFSLILESASTNQTSMYLCASSPGEVYNSPLHFGNGTRLTVT.

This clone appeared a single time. The CDR3 nucleotides are TGTGCCAGCTCACCACCCTCGGGGGAACTTAATCAGCCCCAGCATTTT. Translation: CASSPPSGELNQPQHF. The J gene is TRBJ1-5, the V gene TRBV18, with D possibly matching TRBD1 (5 bases). CDR1 is KGHSH, CDR2 LQKENI, per germline. The CDR3 extends over 16 amino acids. Trimming removed 0 bases at V and 4 bases at J, with 13 bases between.

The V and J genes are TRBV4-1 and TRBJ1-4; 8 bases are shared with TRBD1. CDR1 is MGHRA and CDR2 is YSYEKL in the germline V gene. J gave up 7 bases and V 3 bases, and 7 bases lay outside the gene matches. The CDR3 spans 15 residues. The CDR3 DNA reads TGCGCCAGCAGCCACCCGACAGGGGACAGTGAAAAACTGTTTTTT. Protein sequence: CASSHPTGDSEKLFF.

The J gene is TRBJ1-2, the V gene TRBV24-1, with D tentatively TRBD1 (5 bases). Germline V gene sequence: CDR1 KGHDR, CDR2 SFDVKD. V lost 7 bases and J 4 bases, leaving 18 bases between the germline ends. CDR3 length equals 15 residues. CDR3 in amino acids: CATRGGDSPGYGYTF. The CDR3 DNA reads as TGTGCCACCAGGGGAGGGGACTCCCCAGGCTATGGCTACACCTTC.

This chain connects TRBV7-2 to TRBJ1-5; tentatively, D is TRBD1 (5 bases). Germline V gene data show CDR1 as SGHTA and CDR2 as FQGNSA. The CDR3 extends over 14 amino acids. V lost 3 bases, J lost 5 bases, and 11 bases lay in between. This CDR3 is CASSLRGGHQPQHF. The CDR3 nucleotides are TGTGCCAGCAGCTTGAGGGGAGGCCATCAGCCCCAGCATTTT.

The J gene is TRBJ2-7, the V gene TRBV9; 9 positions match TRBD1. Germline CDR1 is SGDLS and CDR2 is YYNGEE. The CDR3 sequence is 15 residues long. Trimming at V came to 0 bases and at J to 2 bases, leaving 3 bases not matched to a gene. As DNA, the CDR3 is TGTGCCAGCAGCGTAGAGACAGGGGGGACCTACGAGCAGTACTTC. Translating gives CASSVETGGTYEQYF.

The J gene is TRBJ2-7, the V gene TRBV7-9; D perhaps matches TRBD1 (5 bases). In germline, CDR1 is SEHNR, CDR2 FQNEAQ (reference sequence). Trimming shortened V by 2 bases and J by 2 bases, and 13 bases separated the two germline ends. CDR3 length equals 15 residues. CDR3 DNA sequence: TGTGCCAGCAGCTTAAGGGGCCAGGAGACCTACGAGCAGTACTTC. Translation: CASSLRGQETYEQYF.

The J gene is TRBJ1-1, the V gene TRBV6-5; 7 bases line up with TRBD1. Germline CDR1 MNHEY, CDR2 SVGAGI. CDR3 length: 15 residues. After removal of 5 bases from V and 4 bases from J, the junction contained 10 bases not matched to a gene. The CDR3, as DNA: TGTGCCAGCAGTCCCCAAGAAGGGGGCTTCACTGAAGCTTTCTTT. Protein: CASSPQEGGFTEAFF.

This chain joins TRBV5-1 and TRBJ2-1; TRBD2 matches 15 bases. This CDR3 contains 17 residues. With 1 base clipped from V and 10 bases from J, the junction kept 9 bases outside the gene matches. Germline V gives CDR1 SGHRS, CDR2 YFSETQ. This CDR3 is CASSLREPGLAGGEQFF. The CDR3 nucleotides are TGCGCCAGCAGCTTGAGGGAACCGGGACTAGCGGGAGGAGAGCAGTTCTTC.